Sequencing of this T cell receptor (beta chain) was carried out in a study of a mutant IDH1 vaccine in newly diagnosed glioma. Overall study: Investigators started vaccination 4-6 weeks after radiotherapy alone, or with temozolomide cycles.

The CDR3 is made up of 16 amino acids. The V segment lost 4 bases and the J segment 4 bases; nucleotides outside the gene matches: 7. Per germline, CDR1 MNHNY and CDR2 SVGAGI (reference sequence). Regarding the study as a whole: There were vaccine-induced immune responses in about 92% of the patients.

On this clone itself: Its cognate antigen is unknown.

As to time point: week 47, end of study. Vaccine doses each comprised 300 ug of mutant IDH1 20-mer peptide, with topical imiquimod. Only in-frame clones appear in the TCRdb table, and some are missing; sequencing was by immunoSEQ multiplex PCR. Of some 32,000 clones listed, more than 70% are singletons. The sample in question was PBMCs, obtained from a glioma patient whose treatment included an IDH1 peptide vaccine. The sequence derives from a man aged 35 to 55 with glioma. V gene TRBV6-6 combines with J gene TRBJ2-2; 9 nucleotides line up with TRBD2. The CDR3 reads CASSLISGSGTGELFF. CDR3 DNA sequence: TGTGCCAGCAGTTTAATTAGCGGGAGTGGCACCGGGGAGCTGTTTTTT.